This T cell receptor beta chain emerged from a study of early T cells in non-severe SARS-CoV-2 infection. Each single cDNA molecule received a unique molecular identifier. Via MiXCR, TCRdb re-called the 5' RACE reads, giving one row per CDR3 protein. The table lists some 66,000 distinct CDR3 sequences, roughly 10% of them singletons. In regard to this clonotype: Its antigen is undetermined.

Germline assignment: CDR1 LGHDT and CDR2 YNNKEL (reference sequence). With 0 bases clipped from V and 3 bases from J, the junction kept 3 bases outside the gene matches. CDR3 length equals 16 residues. Whole-study findings and limits: Private and CD4 specificities were missed by VDJdb matching, which favored anti-spike CD8 responses.

The chain joins TRBV3-1 to TRBJ2-3, with 10 bases matching TRBD2. Sequencing was done on a sample of whole blood. This sequence was found in an adult who was a healthcare worker with PCR-confirmed SARS-CoV-2 infection or an uninfected control (not recorded which). DNA of the CDR3: TGTGCCAGCAGCCAAGATGAAGCGGGAGGGACAGATACGCAGTATTTT. Protein: CASSQDEAGGTDTQYF.